Below are 26 T cell receptor beta chains sequenced from a single sample in a study of control samples from healthy donors and cancer patients. Sequencing used immunoSEQ multiplex PCR; TCRdb keeps in-frame clones, though not all of them. The sample yields 150,000 to 200,000 clones, around 88% seen once. Sequencing input: blood. Receptors originate from a man younger than 30 in good health.

The rearrangement links TRBV3-1 (or the pseudogene TRBV3-2) to TRBJ2-2; D perhaps matches TRBD1 (6 bases). Trimming took 4 bases from V and 1 from J, leaving 16 bases between them. The CDR3 consists of 17 residues. Looked up from germline, CDR1 is LGHDT and CDR2 is YNNKEL (reference sequence). The DNA of the CDR3 is TGTGCCAGCAGCCCCCCCGGGACAACGATGAACACCGGGGAGCTGTTTTTT. It yields the protein CASSPPGTTMNTGELFF.

The chain joins TRBV29-1 to TRBJ1-2; 9 nucleotides align to TRBD1. Germline loops: CDR1 SQVTM, CDR2 ANQGSEA. CDR3 length: 13 amino acids. The V gene end was trimmed by 7 bases and the J gene end by 2 bases; junction bases not matched to a gene: 5. CDR3 sequence reads: CSAPDRGNYGYTF. The CDR3 DNA is TGCAGCGCACCGGACAGGGGAAACTATGGCTACACCTTC.

The genes are TRBV30 and TRBJ1-3; no firm D call. V was cut by 0 bases and J by 0 bases, with 6 bases left in between. Looked up from germline, CDR1 is GTSNPN and CDR2 is SVGIG (reference sequence). This CDR3 spans 14 amino acids. DNA for the CDR3: TGTGCCTGGAGTGTGGGTCACTCTGGAAACACCATATATTTT. This codes for CAWSVGHSGNTIYF.

This sequence joins TRBV30 and TRBJ2-5; perhaps TRBD1 as D (5 bases). Germline V gene data show CDR1 as GTSNPN and CDR2 as SVGIG (reference sequence). CDR3 length equals 14 residues. The germline V and J ends were trimmed by 5 bases and 5 bases, with 18 bases remaining between them. The DNA of the CDR3 is TGTGCCTGGGGTAAGGGGATTTCGGAGGAGACCCAGTACTTC. Translation gives CAWGKGISEETQYF.

This clone was found once. The chain combines TRBV4-3 with TRBJ2-5, with 9 bases fitting TRBD1. The CDR3 has 16 residues. CDR1 LGHNA and CDR2 YSLEER come from the germline V gene. V gave up 2 bases and J gave up 4 bases; unmatched junction bases: 8. The CDR3 sequence is CASSQSPGQGIETQYF. CDR3 DNA sequence: TGCGCCAGCAGCCAATCTCCGGGACAGGGAATAGAGACCCAGTACTTC.

The V call is TRBV4-2, the J call TRBJ1-2; perhaps TRBD1 as D (5 bases). This CDR3 is 12 amino acids long. The ends were cut back, 1 base at V and 8 bases at J, with 8 bases in the middle. Per the germline V gene, CDR1 is LGHNA and CDR2 is YNFKEQ. The CDR3 region is CASSQGGSGYTF. For the CDR3, the DNA is TGTGCCAGCAGCCAAGGGGGCAGCGGCTACACCTTC.

This chain uses TRBV7-8 with TRBJ1-3, with 8 bases lining up with TRBD1. The germline gives CDR1 SGHVS, CDR2 FQNEAQ. The CDR3 length is 18 residues. The ends lost 1 base at V and 0 bases at J; junction bases unmatched: 8. In DNA, the CDR3 is TGTGCCAGCAGCTTAGGGGTTTTAGGACAGGGCTCTGGAAACACCATATATTTT. Encoded protein: CASSLGVLGQGSGNTIYF. Combining the CDR3 with reference TRBV7-8 and TRBJ1-3 gives the whole variable domain GAGVSQSPRYKVAKRGQDVALRCDPISGHVSLFWYQQALGQGPEFLTYFQNEAQLDKSGLPSDRFFAERPEGSVSTLKIQRTQQEDSAVYLCASSLGVLGQGSGNTIYFGEGSWLTVV.

V gene TRBV2 combines with J gene TRBJ2-3; 9 bases agree with TRBD2. This CDR3 has 19 amino acids. The J segment lost 4 bases and the V segment lost 8 bases, leaving 22 bases of the junction unmatched. From germline, CDR1 is SNHLY and CDR2 FYNNEI. The CDR3 nucleotides read TGTGCCAGCCCCCCCGGGGCTAGCGGGGCCAGCCGGGGGCCAGATACGCAGTATTTT. It codes for CASPPGASGASRGPDTQYF.

V gene TRBV6-6 combines with J gene TRBJ2-2, with D possibly matching TRBD1 (5 bases). The CDR3 consists of 15 residues. Germline V gene data show CDR1 as MNHNY and CDR2 as SVGAGI (reference sequence). Trimming removed 2 bases from V and 6 bases from J, with 13 bases in between. The CDR3 loop reads CASSYGSGQAGELFF. The CDR3 DNA reads TGTGCCAGCAGTTACGGTTCAGGGCAGGCCGGGGAGCTGTTTTTT.

The chain uses TRBV5-4 and TRBJ2-1, with 14 bases that match TRBD2. The CDR3 loop spans 17 amino acids. Germline assignment: CDR1 SGHNT and CDR2 YYREEE (reference sequence). The J segment lost 0 bases and the V segment lost 8 bases, leaving 7 bases of the junction unmatched. The CDR3 reads CASGLAGGLSSYNEQFF. In DNA, the CDR3 is TGTGCCAGTGGACTAGCGGGGGGCTTAAGCTCCTACAATGAGCAGTTCTTC.

The chain carries TRBV21-1 and TRBJ2-5; the table's D call of TRBD2 was not tested on the DNA. TRBV21-1 is annotated as a pseudogene. This CDR3 comprises 13 residues. CDR3 in amino acids: CASNSGGRETQYF. The DNA for the CDR3 is TGTGCCAGCAACTCCGGGGGACGGGAGACCCAGTACTTC.

The rearrangement links TRBV30 to TRBJ2-3, with D perhaps TRBD2 (7 bases). V gave up 4 bases and J gave up 6 bases, with 11 bases separating them. This CDR3 spans 12 amino acids. The germline V gene encodes CDR1 GTSNPN and CDR2 SVGIG (reference sequence). CDR3 in DNA: TGTGCCTGGATGGGGGGGCCCGATACGCAGTATTTT. It is translated as CAWMGGPDTQYF.

The chain couples TRBV6-5 to TRBJ1-1, with no clear D. Germline CDR1 MNHEY, CDR2 SVGAGI. CDR3 length: 14 amino acids. V was trimmed by 2 bases and J by 4 bases, leaving 11 bases between them. CDR3 amino acids: CASSYVRGSTEAFF. CDR3 nucleotides: TGTGCCAGCAGTTACGTGCGGGGAAGCACTGAAGCTTTCTTT.

The chain joins TRBV5-4 to TRBJ1-1; D gene unclear. Trimming pared 2 bases from V and 1 base from J, leaving 3 bases between. Germline V gene lookup returns CDR1 SGHNT and CDR2 YYREEE (reference sequence). The CDR3 is 12 amino acids. In DNA, the CDR3 is TGTGCCAGCAGCTTCGGGAACACTGAAGCTTTCTTT. As protein: CASSFGNTEAFF.

CDR3 protein: CASSVAGTYNEQFF. CDR3 coding DNA: TGTGCCAGCAGCGTGGCCGGGACCTACAATGAGCAGTTCTTC. This chain connects TRBV9 to TRBJ2-1; possible D gene TRBD2, 5 bases. The germline V gene has CDR1 SGDLS and CDR2 YYNGEE. This CDR3 spans 14 amino acids. Trimming removed 2 bases from V and 2 bases from J, with 8 bases in between. The entire variable domain, with the rest obtained from reference TRBV9 and TRBJ2-1, is as follows: DSGVTQTPKHLITATGQRVTLRCSPRSGDLSVYWYQQSLDQGLQFLIQYYNGEERAKGNILERFSAQQFPDLHSELNLSSLELGDSALYFCASSVAGTYNEQFFGPGTRLTVL.

The J gene is TRBJ2-5, the V gene TRBV19, with 9 bases that match TRBD2. V lost 5 bases to trimming and J lost 8 bases; unmatched junction nucleotides: 6. The CDR3 consists of 13 residues. The germline V gene encodes CDR1 LNHDA and CDR2 SQIVND (reference sequence). DNA for the CDR3: TGTGCCAGTAGTGGGCGGGGGGGCCTCACCCAGTACTTC. Its translation is CASSGRGGLTQYF.

The rearrangement links TRBV5-4 to TRBJ1-2; 9 nucleotides agree with TRBD1. With 10 bases clipped from V and 7 bases from J, the junction kept 8 bases outside the gene matches. Germline CDR1 and CDR2: SGHNT and YYREEE (reference sequence). The CDR3 spans 12 residues. The CDR3 spells CAGVDRGRGYTF. In DNA form, the CDR3 reads TGTGCCGGGGTGGACAGGGGACGTGGCTACACCTTC.

This chain connects TRBV28 to TRBJ2-1, with TRBD2 matching over 9 bases. There are 16 residues in the CDR3. Germline assignment: CDR1 MDHEN and CDR2 SYDVKM. The V gene end was trimmed by 3 bases and the J gene end by 4 bases; junction bases not matched to a gene: 7. This CDR3 reads CASSLRSSGTYNEQFF. Here the CDR3 DNA reads TGTGCCAGCAGTTTGCGGTCTAGCGGGACGTACAATGAGCAGTTCTTC.

This chain joins TRBV19 and TRBJ1-2, with a possible D match to TRBD1 (6 bases). The CDR3 loop spans 14 amino acids. V was clipped by 3 bases and J by 4 bases, with 12 bases between them. Per germline, CDR1 LNHDA and CDR2 SQIVND (reference sequence). The CDR3 sequence: CASSMGGAGYGYTF. As DNA, the CDR3 is TGTGCCAGTAGTATGGGGGGCGCGGGCTATGGCTACACCTTC. Combining the CDR3 with reference TRBV19 and TRBJ1-2 gives the whole variable domain DGGITQSPKYLFRKEGQNVTLSCEQNLNHDAMYWYRQDPGQGLRLIYYSQIVNDFQKGDIAEGYSVSREKKESFPLTVTSAQKNPTAFYLCASSMGGAGYGYTFGSGTRLTVV.

The V gene is TRBV24-1, the J gene TRBJ1-4; possible D gene TRBD1, 6 bases. Between the trimmed V and J ends, which lost 4 bases and 5 bases, there was a span of 13 bases. Germline assignment: CDR1 KGHDR and CDR2 SFDVKD. The CDR3 extends over 15 amino acids. This CDR3 reads CATSDPGRGNEKLFF. The DNA for the CDR3 is TGTGCCACCAGTGACCCCGGAAGGGGGAATGAAAAACTGTTTTTT.

The genes are TRBV6-1 and TRBJ2-2, with 8 bases aligning to TRBD2. Per germline, CDR1 MNHNS and CDR2 SASEGT. Unmatched junction bases numbered 10, after V lost 4 bases and J lost 6 bases. The CDR3 is 16 amino acids. In DNA form, the CDR3 reads TGTGCCAGCAGTGCCCCCGGGACTAGACTGTCCGGGGAGCTGTTTTTT. Protein: CASSAPGTRLSGELFF.

DNA for the CDR3: TGTGCCAGCAGCCCGTATCGCGAGACCCAGTACTTC. Its translation: CASSPYRETQYF. V is TRBV11-2 and J is TRBJ2-5, with D hard to call. The CDR3 totals 12 residues. The germline V gene encodes CDR1 SGHAT and CDR2 FQNNGV. Deletions cut 5 bases from V and 5 bases from J, with 9 bases between.

The rearrangement joins TRBV7-6 to TRBJ2-7; 8 positions agree with TRBD2. The V segment lost 1 base and the J segment 2 bases; nucleotides outside the gene matches: 7. Germline-derived CDR1 and CDR2 are SGHVS and FNYEAQ. The CDR3 is made up of 16 amino acids. This chain's CDR3 is CASSLGSRGATYEQYF. The CDR3 region has the DNA TGTGCCAGCAGCTTAGGATCGCGGGGGGCCACCTACGAGCAGTACTTC.

The CDR3 here is CASSPGAGDERQYF. The CDR3 DNA reads TGTGCCAGCTCACCAGGGGCAGGGGACGAACGGCAGTACTTC. The genes are TRBV18 and TRBJ2-7; a possible D gene is TRBD1 (6 bases). The germline gives CDR1 KGHSH, CDR2 LQKENI. Trimming pared 2 bases from V and 9 bases from J, leaving 17 bases between. The CDR3 is made up of 14 amino acids.

The V call is TRBV28, the J call TRBJ2-7; perhaps TRBD1 as D (6 bases). CDR3 length equals 13 residues. V lost 6 bases, J lost 4 bases, and 13 bases lay in between. Germline values: CDR1 MDHEN, CDR2 SYDVKM. As DNA, the CDR3 is TGTGCCAGCAGCTCGACAGGCCTATACGAGCAGTACTTC. The encoded protein is CASSSTGLYEQYF.

The chain recombines TRBV9 with TRBJ2-1; TRBD2 agrees at 8 bases. Germline V gene lookup returns CDR1 SGDLS and CDR2 YYNGEE. There are 15 residues in the CDR3. The ends lost 1 base at V and 5 bases at J; junction bases unmatched: 5. Here the CDR3 reads CASSVLASGHNEQFF. CDR3 sequence (DNA): TGTGCCAGCAGCGTATTGGCTAGCGGGCACAATGAGCAGTTCTTC.